Presented here are 5 T cell receptor beta chains from one specimen sequenced in a study of shared clonotypes between healthy human individuals. TCRdb's copy holds only in-frame clones and misses some; the assay was immunoSEQ multiplex PCR. The repertoire includes more than 2,000,000 clones, just over 90% of them detected once, and around 0.14% sits in the top ten. What was sequenced was naive CD4+ T cells sorted from blood. Subset described: CD45RA+ positively selected. Every receptor here comes from a man younger than 30 in good health.

The chain has TRBV19 and TRBJ1-5, with TRBD1 matching over 9 bases. The CDR3 spans 16 residues. Trimming took 5 bases from V and 2 from J; bases not matched to a gene: 7. The germline CDR1 and CDR2 sequences are LNHDA and SQIVND (reference sequence). The CDR3 region has the DNA TGTGCCAGTAGTGTGAAGACAGGGGGAGGCAATCAGCCCCAGCATTTT. Protein: CASSVKTGGGNQPQHF.

In this sample, this clone turned up a few times. The CDR3 protein is CASSQEGLYGELFF. In DNA form, the CDR3 reads TGTGCCAGCAGCCAAGAAGGCCTGTACGGGGAGCTGTTTTTT. The chain recombines TRBV14 with TRBJ2-2, with unresolved D. The CDR3 extends over 14 amino acids. Germline lookup yields CDR1 SGHDN and CDR2 FVKESK. Trimming stripped 0 bases from V and 7 bases from J, with 9 bases between.

Of note for this clone: Other nucleotide sequences in the sample specify the same CDR3. The chain is built from TRBV5-1 and TRBJ1-6; no firm D call. There are 15 residues in the CDR3. Germline V gene sequence: CDR1 SGHRS, CDR2 YFSETQ. With 3 bases removed from V and 7 bases from J, the gap between germline ends came to 14 bases. The CDR3 reads CASSSSGGGNSPLHF. The CDR3 DNA reads TGCGCCAGCAGCTCGTCCGGTGGAGGCAATTCACCCCTCCACTTT.

The table lists this clone with a few counts. V and J are TRBV4-3 and TRBJ2-1, with TRBD2 matching over 7 bases. Germline V gene lookup returns CDR1 LGHNA and CDR2 YSLEER. V trimming: 5 bases; J trimming: 2 bases; junction bases outside the gene matches: 6. The CDR3 sequence is 15 residues long. The CDR3 sequence: CASSRSGATYNEQFF. The CDR3 DNA is TGCGCCAGCAGCAGAAGCGGGGCCACCTACAATGAGCAGTTCTTC.

This chain links TRBV5-1 with TRBJ1-4; tentative D call: TRBD1 (6 bases). This CDR3 has 16 residues. Trimming left V 7 bases short and J 7 bases short, with 23 bases between. From germline, CDR1 is SGHRS and CDR2 YFSETQ. This CDR3 is CASAGAPSASFEKLFF. The CDR3 DNA is TGCGCCAGCGCAGGGGCCCCTAGCGCGTCTTTTGAAAAACTGTTTTTT.